Each of the 3 T cell receptor beta chains below was sequenced from the same sample in a study of CD8 T cells in ankylosing spondylitis. TCRdb re-derived calls from the 5' RACE reads in MiXCR, one entry per CDR3 protein. The data contain about 460,000 distinct CDR3 sequences, about 5.4% of them singletons. Overall study findings and caveats: Ankylosing spondylitis blood appeared to carry a characteristic TCR beta motif of roughly 8 highly homologous variants.

Their recognized antigens are unknown. Input material: blood, either unsorted or a sorted T cell fraction (not recorded which). The receptors stem from a male donor with ankylosing spondylitis.

At least ten counts were recorded for this clonotype. The genes are TRBV6-1 and TRBJ2-1; 7 nucleotides align to TRBD2. This CDR3 is built from 14 residues. CDR1 and CDR2 (germline): MNHNS, SASEGT. J lost 8 bases, V lost 5 bases, and 9 bases had no gene match. This chain's CDR3 is CASSTPGTKYEQFF. The CDR3 nucleotides read TGTGCCAGCAGTACCCCCGGGACTAAATATGAGCAGTTCTTC.

V usage is TRBV4-3 and J usage is TRBJ2-1; D uncertain. The CDR3 runs 18 residues. Trimming stripped 1 base from V and 0 bases from J, with 16 bases between. CDR1 and CDR2 from the germline V gene are LGHNA and YSLEER. The CDR3: CASSQAAPLGLSYNEQFF. Written as DNA, the CDR3 is TGCGCCAGCAGCCAAGCGGCCCCCCTAGGCCTCTCCTACAATGAGCAGTTCTTC.

In its sample, this clonotype was seen many times. This sequence joins TRBV6-5 and TRBJ2-1; 14 bases are a match to TRBD2. The V and J ends lost 2 bases and 5 bases, in that order; junction bases with no gene match: 5. The CDR3 extends over 17 amino acids. CDR1 and CDR2 from the germline V gene are MNHEY and SVGAGI. In DNA, the CDR3 is TGTGCCAGCAGTTACCGTTCGGGACTAGCGGGGGACAATGAGCAGTTCTTC. Encoded protein: CASSYRSGLAGDNEQFF.